This TCR beta chain comes out of a study of cytomegalovirus exposure and HLA in healthy donors. Whole-study results and caveats: The records held CMV serostatus as the only immune exposure information.

Vbeta (60) and Jbeta (13) primers were used in the PCR. Generated by immunoSEQ multiplex PCR, the TCRdb table keeps only in-frame clones and is missing some. The sample contains around 150,000 clones, roughly 78% of which appear only once. The CDR3 totals 17 residues. Losses at the gene ends were 0 bases for V and 8 bases for J; bases not matched to a gene: 7. Germline V gene lookup returns CDR1 SGHNT and CDR2 YENEEA. For this clone: Antigen: not known.

This receptor was taken from a man aged 40-55 years in good health and CMV-seropositive. The source material was PBMCs. J is TRBJ2-2 and V is TRBV11-3; the match to TRBD2 covers 12 bases. Written as DNA, the CDR3 is TGTGCCAGCAGCTTAGAAGTGACTAGCGGGAGATCGGGGGAGCTGTTTTTT. Translation gives CASSLEVTSGRSGELFF.